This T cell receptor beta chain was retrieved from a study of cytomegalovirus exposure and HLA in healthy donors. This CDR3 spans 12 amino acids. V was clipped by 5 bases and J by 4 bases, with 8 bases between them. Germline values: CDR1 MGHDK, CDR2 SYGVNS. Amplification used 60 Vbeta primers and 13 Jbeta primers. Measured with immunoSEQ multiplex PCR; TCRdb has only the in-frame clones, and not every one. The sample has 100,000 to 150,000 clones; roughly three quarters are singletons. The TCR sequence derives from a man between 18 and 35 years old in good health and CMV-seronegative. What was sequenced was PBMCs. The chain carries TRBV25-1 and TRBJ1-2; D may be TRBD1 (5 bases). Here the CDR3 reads CASSRQSYGYTF. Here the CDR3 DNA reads TGTGCCAGCAGTAGACAGTCCTATGGCTACACCTTC.